These 7 T cell receptor beta chains were sequenced from one sample in a study of early T cells in non-severe SARS-CoV-2 infection. TCRdb used MiXCR to reprocess the 5' RACE reads, holding one entry per CDR3 protein. The sample holds more than 60,000 distinct CDR3 sequences, 4.9% seen once. Sequencing input: whole blood. These receptors were collected from an adult who was a healthcare worker with PCR-confirmed SARS-CoV-2 infection or an uninfected control (not recorded which).

Of note for this clonotype: This may stem from a read error, because a much larger clone lies one nucleotide away. The chain joins TRBV15 to TRBJ2-3; TRBD2 agrees at 10 bases. This CDR3 contains 17 residues. The germline CDR1 and CDR2 sequences are LNHNV and YYDKDF (reference sequence). The chain's CDR3 is CATSRGASGGITDMQYF. CDR3 sequence (DNA): TGTGCCACCAGCCGAGGGGCTAGCGGGGGTATCACAGATATGCAGTATTTT.

The chain links TRBV7-8 to TRBJ1-5; the D gene is possibly TRBD1 (6 bases). CDR1 and CDR2 from the germline V gene are SGHVS and FQNEAQ. Trimming shortened V by 4 bases and J by 3 bases, and 22 bases separated the two germline ends. The CDR3 length is 18 residues. The CDR3 here is CASSSRGVQGPLNQPQHF. CDR3 DNA sequence: TGTGCCAGCAGCTCTCGGGGCGTACAGGGTCCGCTCAATCAGCCCCAGCATTTT.

At least ten counts were recorded for this clonotype. The chain carries TRBV15 and TRBJ2-7, with D unclear. The CDR3 sequence is 16 residues long. V lost 1 base, J lost 3 bases, and 16 bases lay in between. Germline-derived CDR1 and CDR2 are LNHNV and YYDKDF (reference sequence). The CDR3 DNA reads as TGTGCCACCAGCAGAGGCTTCGACACCCCTTACTACGAGCAGTACTTC. Translating gives CATSRGFDTPYYEQYF.

This clonotype was seen ten or more times. The J gene is TRBJ2-1, the V gene TRBV14, with D hard to call. Germline-derived CDR1 and CDR2 are SGHDN and FVKESK. The germline V and J ends were trimmed by 4 bases and 4 bases, with 17 bases remaining between them. The CDR3 runs to 16 residues. CDR3 DNA: TGTGCCAGCAGCCCAATTTTTCACCTACCGTACAATGAGCAGTTCTTC. This gives the protein CASSPIFHLPYNEQFF.

This clonotype was seen only a few times. The V and J genes are TRBV30 and TRBJ1-2, with unresolved D. Per the germline V gene, CDR1 is GTSNPN and CDR2 is SVGIG (reference sequence). CDR3 length: 14 residues. V was clipped by 0 bases and J by 1 base, with 9 bases between them. This chain's CDR3 is CAWSVRSDNYGYTF. The CDR3 DNA reads TGTGCCTGGAGTGTACGGTCAGATAACTATGGCTACACCTTC.

This clonotype was seen many times. The V call is TRBV10-2, the J call TRBJ2-3; TRBD2 is a possible D gene (6 bases). Germline-derived CDR1 and CDR2 are WSHSY and SAAADI. Trimming removed 3 bases at V and 2 bases at J, with 12 bases between. The CDR3 covers 15 residues. CDR3 sequence (DNA): TGCGCCAGCAGTGAAAAGCGGGCGGCCACAGATACGCAGTATTTT. This translates into CASSEKRAATDTQYF.

This clonotype was observed many times. The genes are TRBV12-3 or TRBV12-4 and TRBJ2-3; 11 bases are shared with TRBD2. The CDR3 is 18 residues long. Trimming at V came to 0 bases and at J to 5 bases, leaving 10 bases not matched to a gene. The CDR3 DNA sequence: TGTGCCAGCAGTTTAGCGCAACTAGCGGGAGCTTCTAGAGATACGCAGTATTTT. The encoded protein is CASSLAQLAGASRDTQYF.